A few counts support the clone carrying this T cell receptor beta chain. Its antigen remains unknown. These data are taken from a study of T cells after yellow fever vaccination. General observations from the study: Re-detected after boosting: most primary clones, almost 97% of CD4 and about 85% of CD8. Repertoires obtained by FACS sorting could include abundant clonotypes that entered as contaminants from the bulk population.

A single record per CDR3 protein comes from TCRdb applying MiXCR to the 5' RACE reads. The sample has about 550,000 distinct CDR3 sequences, 15% to 20% seen once. V lost 5 bases to trimming and J lost 8 bases, with 16 bases between them. The CDR3 covers 14 residues. The germline V gene has CDR1 SEHNR and CDR2 FQNEAQ (reference sequence). The TCR comes from a man aged 25-40 years who received the YFV17D yellow fever vaccine. The material sequenced was PBMCs, taken 15 days after the yellow fever booster vaccination. The J gene is TRBJ2-1, the V gene TRBV7-9, with D perhaps given as TRBD1 or TRBD2 (6 bases each). CDR3 sequence (DNA): TGTGCCAGCAGCCCGGGGGCCCGGTGGGATGAGCAGTTCTTC. Protein product: CASSPGARWDEQFF.